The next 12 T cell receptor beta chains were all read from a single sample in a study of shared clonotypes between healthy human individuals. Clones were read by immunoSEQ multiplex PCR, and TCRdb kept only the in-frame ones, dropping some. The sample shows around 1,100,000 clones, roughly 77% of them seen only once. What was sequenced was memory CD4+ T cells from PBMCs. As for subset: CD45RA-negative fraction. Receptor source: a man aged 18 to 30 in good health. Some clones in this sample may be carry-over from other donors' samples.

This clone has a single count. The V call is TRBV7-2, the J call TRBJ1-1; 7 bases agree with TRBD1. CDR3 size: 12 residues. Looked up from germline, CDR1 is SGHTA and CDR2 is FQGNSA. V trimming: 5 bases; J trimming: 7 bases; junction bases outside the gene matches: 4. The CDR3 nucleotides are TGTGCCAGCAGCACCGGACAGGTTGAAGCTTTCTTT. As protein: CASSTGQVEAFF. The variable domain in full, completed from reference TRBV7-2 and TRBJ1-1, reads GAGVSQSPSNKVTEKGKDVELRCDPISGHTALYWYRQSLGQGLEFLIYFQGNSAPDKSGLPSDRFSAERTGGSVSTLTIQRTQQEDSAVYLCASSTGQVEAFFGQGTRLTVV.

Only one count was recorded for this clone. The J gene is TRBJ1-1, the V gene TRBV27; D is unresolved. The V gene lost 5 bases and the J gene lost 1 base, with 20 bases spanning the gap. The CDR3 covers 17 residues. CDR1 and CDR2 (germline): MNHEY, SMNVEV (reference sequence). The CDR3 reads CASSPSPWQVPNTEAFF. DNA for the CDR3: TGTGCCAGCAGTCCATCCCCCTGGCAGGTCCCGAACACTGAAGCTTTCTTT.

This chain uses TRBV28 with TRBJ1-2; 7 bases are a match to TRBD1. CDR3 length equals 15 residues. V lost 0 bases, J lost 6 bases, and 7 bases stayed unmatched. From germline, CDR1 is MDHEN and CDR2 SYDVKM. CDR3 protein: CASSLWGQTFNGYTF. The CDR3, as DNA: TGTGCCAGCAGTTTATGGGGACAGACGTTTAATGGCTACACCTTC.

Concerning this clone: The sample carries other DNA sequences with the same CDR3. The CDR3 DNA reads as TGCAGCGTTGTTGCGGGAGGTGGGGAGACCCAGTACTTC. Translation: CSVVAGGGETQYF. The chain has TRBV29-1 and TRBJ2-5, with 8 bases matching TRBD2. The length of the CDR3 is 13 residues. With V trimmed by 4 bases and J by 5 bases, 6 bases remained unmatched. From germline, CDR1 is SQVTM and CDR2 ANQGSEA. Full variable domain (outside the CDR3, taken from reference TRBV29-1 and TRBJ2-5): SAVISQKPSRDICQRGTSLTIQCQVDSQVTMMFWYRQQPGQSLTLIATANQGSEATYESGFVIDKFPISRPNLTFSTLTVSNMSPEDSSIYLCSVVAGGGETQYFGPGTRLLVL.

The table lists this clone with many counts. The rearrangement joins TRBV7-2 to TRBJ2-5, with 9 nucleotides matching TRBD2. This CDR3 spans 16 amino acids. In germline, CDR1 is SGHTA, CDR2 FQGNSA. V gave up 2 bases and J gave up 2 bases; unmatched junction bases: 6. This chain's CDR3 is CASSLFSGRTQETQYF. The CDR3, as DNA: TGTGCCAGCAGCTTATTCAGCGGGAGGACTCAAGAGACCCAGTACTTC.

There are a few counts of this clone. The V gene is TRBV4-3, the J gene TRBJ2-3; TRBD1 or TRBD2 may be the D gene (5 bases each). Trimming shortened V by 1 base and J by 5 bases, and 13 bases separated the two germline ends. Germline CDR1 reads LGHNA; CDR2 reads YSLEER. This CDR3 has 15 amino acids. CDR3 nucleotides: TGCGCCAGCAGCCAAGGGGGCCTACGGGGAGATACGCAGTATTTT. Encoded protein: CASSQGGLRGDTQYF.

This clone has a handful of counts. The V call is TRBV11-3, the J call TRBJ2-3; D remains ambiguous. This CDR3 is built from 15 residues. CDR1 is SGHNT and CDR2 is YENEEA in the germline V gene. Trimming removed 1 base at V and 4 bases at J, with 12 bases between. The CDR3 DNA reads TGTGCCAGCAGCTTAGGGTCCAATCAAGCAGATACGCAGTATTTT. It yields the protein CASSLGSNQADTQYF.

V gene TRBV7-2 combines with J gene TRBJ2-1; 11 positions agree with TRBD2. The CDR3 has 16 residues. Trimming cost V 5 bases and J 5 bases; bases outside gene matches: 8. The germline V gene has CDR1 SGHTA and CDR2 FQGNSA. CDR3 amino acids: CASSNRLAGINNEQFF. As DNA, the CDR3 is TGTGCCAGCAGCAACAGACTAGCGGGGATCAACAATGAGCAGTTCTTC.

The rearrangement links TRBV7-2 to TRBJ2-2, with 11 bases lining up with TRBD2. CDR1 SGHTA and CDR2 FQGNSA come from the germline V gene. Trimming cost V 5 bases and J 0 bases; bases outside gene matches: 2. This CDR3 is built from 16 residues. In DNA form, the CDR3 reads TGTGCCAGCAGCAGACTAGCGGGAACGAACACCGGGGAGCTGTTTTTT. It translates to CASSRLAGTNTGELFF.

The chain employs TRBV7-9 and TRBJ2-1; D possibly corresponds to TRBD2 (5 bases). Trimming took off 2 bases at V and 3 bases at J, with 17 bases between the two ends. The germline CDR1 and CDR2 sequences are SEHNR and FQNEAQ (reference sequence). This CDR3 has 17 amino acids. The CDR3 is CASSLFSVSGFYNEQFF. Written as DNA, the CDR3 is TGTGCCAGCAGCTTATTTTCCGTATCGGGATTCTACAATGAGCAGTTCTTC.

CDR3 amino acids: CASSLIGTGGTGNTIYF. The CDR3 bases are TGTGCCAGCTCACTTATTGGAACAGGGGGAACTGGAAACACCATATATTTT. This chain joins TRBV18 and TRBJ1-3, with TRBD1 identical over 8 bases. The V gene's germline CDR1 is KGHSH and CDR2 LQKENI. CDR3 length: 17 residues. The ends lost 4 bases at V and 2 bases at J; junction bases unmatched: 10.

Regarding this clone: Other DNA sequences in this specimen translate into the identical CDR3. The CDR3: CASSLGLAYEQYF. The CDR3 DNA sequence: TGTGCCAGCAGCTTGGGACTAGCCTACGAGCAGTACTTC. The rearrangement links TRBV11-2 to TRBJ2-7, with TRBD2 identical over 8 bases. This CDR3 comprises 13 residues. CDR1 is SGHAT and CDR2 is FQNNGV in the germline V gene. The V segment lost 3 bases and the J segment 2 bases; nucleotides outside the gene matches: 0.